This T cell receptor (beta chain) emerged from a study of cytomegalovirus exposure and HLA in healthy donors. The CDR3 is made up of 16 amino acids. Germline loops: CDR1 LGHNA, CDR2 YSLEER. The V and J ends lost 2 bases and 2 bases, in that order; junction bases with no gene match: 5. Concerning this clone itself: The antigen is undetermined.

Researchers ran the PCR with 60 Vbeta and 13 Jbeta primers. Measured with immunoSEQ multiplex PCR; TCRdb has only the in-frame clones, and not every one. There are about 110,000 clones in the sample; nearly 80% occur only once, and roughly 1.2% lies in the top ten. Study-wide results and caveats: The authors later linked a missense DCLRE1C variant to TCR beta V- and J-gene trimming. Apparent HLA restriction characterized most CMV-associated TCR beta chains in a later analysis. With high specificity and sensitivity, the classifier reportedly diagnosed cytomegalovirus status.

This clonotype was sampled from a woman aged 25 to 39 in good health and CMV-seronegative. This chain uses TRBV4-3 with TRBJ2-7, with TRBD2 matching over 11 bases. Sequencing was done on a sample of PBMCs. This chain's CDR3 is CASSQTLAGGAYEQYF. In nucleotides, the CDR3 is TGCGCCAGCAGCCAAACCCTAGCGGGAGGAGCCTACGAGCAGTACTTC.